One and the same sample provided the 19 T cell receptor beta chains below, sequenced in a study of somatic mutations in cytotoxic T cells in rheumatoid arthritis. Data came from immunoSEQ multiplex PCR; TCRdb stores just in-frame clones and leaves some out. Seen here are about 2,100 clones, around 85% observed once, and the top ten hold less than 45%. What was sequenced was CD8+ T cells sorted from blood. These receptors were collected from a man aged 55 to 69 with rheumatoid arthritis.

The genes are TRBV15 and TRBJ1-2; D uncertain. The V end lost 3 bases, the J end lost 4 bases, and 12 bases lay between the germline ends. From germline, CDR1 is LNHNV and CDR2 YYDKDF (reference sequence). This CDR3 contains 14 residues. This CDR3 is CATSSITVPYGYTF. CDR3 in DNA: TGTGCCACCAGCAGTATTACAGTGCCCTATGGCTACACCTTC.

V usage is TRBV11-3 and J usage is TRBJ2-7; 9 bases align to TRBD2. V lost 1 base and J lost 1; bases outside the gene matches: 14. CDR1 is SGHNT and CDR2 is YENEEA in the germline V gene. The CDR3 totals 19 residues. CDR3 amino acids: CASSLVPEGLARGSYEQYV. The CDR3 bases are TGTGCCAGCAGCTTAGTCCCTGAAGGACTAGCGCGGGGGTCCTACGAGCAGTACGTC.

The chain is built from TRBV6-5 and TRBJ2-1; a possible D gene is TRBD2 (5 bases). Trimming took off 8 bases at V and 6 bases at J, with 8 bases between the two ends. This CDR3 spans 11 amino acids. The germline V gene has CDR1 MNHEY and CDR2 SVGAGI. CDR3 loop: CASLRGNEQFF. CDR3 nucleotide sequence: TGTGCCAGCCTCCGGGGCAATGAGCAGTTCTTC.

This rearrangement joins TRBV27 to TRBJ1-2; D is ambiguous. The CDR3 is 14 residues long. The V gene lost 2 bases and the J gene lost 4 bases, with 11 bases spanning the gap. The germline CDR1 and CDR2 sequences are MNHEY and SMNVEV (reference sequence). In nucleotides, the CDR3 is TGTGCCAGCAGTTTAGGGATCGCGGGCTATGGCTACACCTTC. Protein product: CASSLGIAGYGYTF.

This clone has just a few counts. The chain recombines TRBV6-1 with TRBJ2-2; D possibly corresponds to TRBD2 (5 bases). CDR1 and CDR2 (germline): MNHNS, SASEGT. The germline V and J ends were trimmed by 3 bases and 6 bases, with 17 bases remaining between them. This CDR3 contains 16 residues. The CDR3 loop is CASSDWSGSLAGELFF. Written as DNA, the CDR3 is TGTGCCAGCAGTGATTGGTCGGGAAGTTTAGCCGGGGAGCTGTTTTTT.

CDR3 DNA sequence: TGTGCCAGCAGCTTGCTAGCGTCAGAGACCCAGTACTTC. It is translated as CASSLLASETQYF. The genes are TRBV7-8 and TRBJ2-5; the D gene is possibly TRBD2 (6 bases). CDR1 and CDR2 from the germline V gene are SGHVS and FQNEAQ. This CDR3 comprises 13 residues. The V gene lost 3 bases and the J gene lost 4 bases, with 9 bases spanning the gap.

J is TRBJ2-1 and V is TRBV10-2; D ambiguous. V gave up 4 bases and J gave up 6 bases, with 10 bases separating them. CDR1 WSHSY and CDR2 SAAADI come from the germline V gene. CDR3 length: 13 residues. Here the CDR3 reads CASSGLAGNEQFF. The DNA for the CDR3 is TGCGCCAGCAGTGGACTTGCTGGCAATGAGCAGTTCTTC.

This rearrangement joins TRBV7-7 to TRBJ1-1; D is undetermined. Trimming shortened V by 0 bases and J by 5 bases, and 7 bases separated the two germline ends. Germline V lookup: CDR1 SSHAT, CDR2 FNYEAQ (reference sequence). There are 13 residues in the CDR3. The CDR3, as DNA: TGTGCCAGCAGCTTAGCGTCGGGAACTGAAGCTTTCTTT. Protein sequence: CASSLASGTEAFF.

This sequence joins TRBV4-2 and TRBJ1-1; D gene unclear. CDR1 and CDR2 (germline): LGHNA, YNFKEQ. V gave up 2 bases and J gave up 2 bases, with 6 bases separating them. This CDR3 has 13 amino acids. CDR3: CASSQSRNTEAFF. CDR3 DNA sequence: TGTGCCAGCAGCCAATCTAGAAACACTGAAGCTTTCTTT.

The CDR3 DNA reads as TGCGCCAGCAGCTTGGGTTATTCTGAGCAGTTCTTC. This encodes CASSLGYSEQFF. The chain employs TRBV5-1 and TRBJ2-1; D is unresolved. CDR3 length: 12 residues. Germline assignment: CDR1 SGHRS and CDR2 YFSETQ. The V and J ends lost 0 bases and 9 bases respectively, with 7 bases between them. The whole variable domain, filled in from reference TRBV5-1 and TRBJ2-1, reads KAGVTQTPRYLIKTRGQQVTLSCSPISGHRSVSWYQQTPGQGLQFLFEYFSETQRNKGNFPGRFSGRQFSNSRSEMNVSTLELGDSALYLCASSLGYSEQFFGPGTRLTVL.

The chain links TRBV4-2 to TRBJ1-3; tentative D call: TRBD1 (5 bases). Per the germline V gene, CDR1 is LGHNA and CDR2 is YNFKEQ. Between the trimmed V and J ends, which lost 1 base and 2 bases, there was a span of 9 bases. The CDR3 is made up of 15 amino acids. As DNA, the CDR3 is TGTGCCAGCAGCCAAGCACAGGCCCCTGGAAACACCATATATTTT. Its protein is CASSQAQAPGNTIYF.

Remarks on this clone: Its ends do not fully match the called genes, so a read error is possible. This chain uses TRBV2 with TRBJ2-1, with TRBD2 matching over 7 bases. This CDR3 is built from 16 residues. Germline V gene data show CDR1 as SNHLY and CDR2 as FYNNEI. The DNA for the CDR3 is TGTGCCAGCCGTGATGCTCCTAGCGGACTAGACAATGAGCAGTTCTTC. Its translation is CASRDAPSGLDNEQFF.

This chain uses TRBV2 with TRBJ2-1; the D gene is possibly TRBD2 (6 bases). The CDR3 contains 14 residues. Germline lookup yields CDR1 SNHLY and CDR2 FYNNEI. Trimming removed 0 bases from V and 6 bases from J, with 9 bases in between. The CDR3 sequence: CASSEAGGGNEQFF. CDR3 in DNA: TGTGCCAGCAGTGAAGCTGGGGGAGGCAATGAGCAGTTCTTC.

The chain combines TRBV10-3 with TRBJ2-1, with 10 bases identical to TRBD1. Germline loops: CDR1 ENHRY, CDR2 SYGVKD. Trimming at V came to 4 bases and at J to 8 bases, leaving 2 bases not matched to a gene. This CDR3 has 13 amino acids. The CDR3 here is CAISGDRGDEQFF. The CDR3, as DNA: TGTGCCATCAGTGGGGACAGGGGCGATGAGCAGTTCTTC.

The V call is TRBV2, the J call TRBJ1-4; no reliable D call. The CDR3 runs to 12 residues. CDR1 is SNHLY, CDR2 FYNNEI, per germline. Trimming removed 7 bases from V and 3 bases from J, with 6 bases in between. CDR3 DNA sequence: TGTGCCAGCACACAGTCTAATGAAAAACTGTTTTTT. Protein: CASTQSNEKLFF.

The chain's CDR3 is CASSPGTGYEQYF. CDR3 coding DNA: TGTGCCAGCAGTCCCGGGACAGGCTACGAGCAGTACTTC. The chain recombines TRBV27 with TRBJ2-7, with TRBD1 matching over 8 bases. J was trimmed by 3 bases and V by 5 bases; bases with no gene match: 3. The CDR3 is made up of 13 amino acids. Germline values: CDR1 MNHEY, CDR2 SMNVEV (reference sequence).

The chain couples TRBV29-1 to TRBJ1-2; TRBD1 is a possible D gene (6 bases). The V end was cut by 5 bases, the J end by 3 bases, with 7 bases between. Germline CDR1 is SQVTM and CDR2 is ANQGSEA. This CDR3 spans 11 amino acids. The CDR3 DNA is TGCAGCGTTACAGGGTACTATGGCTACACCTTC. This codes for CSVTGYYGYTF.

On this clone: The junction departs from germline at one end; a sequencing error may be responsible. The chain is built from TRBV5-1 and TRBJ2-7, with D uncertain. CDR3 size: 12 residues. Germline CDR1 and CDR2: SGHRS and YFSETQ. CDR3 in DNA: TGCGCCAGCCGCTTCCAGTCTCACGAGCAGTACTTC. Its protein is CASRFQSHEQYF.

CDR3 in amino acids: CASSEHAGGLNTGELFF. In nucleotides, the CDR3 is TGTGCCAGCAGTGAACATGCGGGGGGATTGAACACCGGGGAGCTGTTTTTT. This chain uses TRBV6-1 with TRBJ2-2, with 8 bases identical to TRBD2. Germline V gene lookup returns CDR1 MNHNS and CDR2 SASEGT. There are 17 residues in the CDR3. Trimming at V came to 2 bases and at J to 1 base, leaving 6 bases not matched to a gene.